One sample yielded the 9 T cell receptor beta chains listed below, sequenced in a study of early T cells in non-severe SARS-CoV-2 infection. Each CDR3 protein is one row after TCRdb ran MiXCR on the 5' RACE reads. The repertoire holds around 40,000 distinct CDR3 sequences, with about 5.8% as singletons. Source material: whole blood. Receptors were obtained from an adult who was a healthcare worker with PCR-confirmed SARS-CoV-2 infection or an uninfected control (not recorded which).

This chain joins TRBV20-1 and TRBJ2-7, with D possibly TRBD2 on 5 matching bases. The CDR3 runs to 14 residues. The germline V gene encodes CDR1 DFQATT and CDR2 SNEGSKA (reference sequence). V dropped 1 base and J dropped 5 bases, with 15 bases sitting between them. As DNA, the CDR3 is TGCAGTGCTAGAGTGCCTAGCAGTCTCCACGAGCAGTACTTC. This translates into CSARVPSSLHEQYF.

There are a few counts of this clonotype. This CDR3 reads CSATGGPYNEQFF. The CDR3 nucleotides read TGCAGCGCGACAGGGGGACCTTACAATGAGCAGTTCTTC. The J gene is TRBJ2-1, the V gene TRBV29-1, with 9 bases that match TRBD1. This CDR3 is 13 amino acids long. Trimming took 7 bases from V and 4 from J; bases not matched to a gene: 5. Germline lookup yields CDR1 SQVTM and CDR2 ANQGSEA.

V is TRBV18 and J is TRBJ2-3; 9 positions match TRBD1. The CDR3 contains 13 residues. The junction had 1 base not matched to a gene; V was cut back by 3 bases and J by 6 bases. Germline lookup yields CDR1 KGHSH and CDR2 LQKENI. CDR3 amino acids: CASSPTGGDTQYF. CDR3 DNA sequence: TGTGCCAGCTCACCGACAGGGGGTGATACGCAGTATTTT.

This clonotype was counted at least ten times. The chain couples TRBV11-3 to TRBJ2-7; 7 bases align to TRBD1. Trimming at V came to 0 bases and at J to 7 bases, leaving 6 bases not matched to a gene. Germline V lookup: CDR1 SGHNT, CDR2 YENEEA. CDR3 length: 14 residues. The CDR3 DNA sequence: TGTGCCAGCAGCTTAGATGGACAGGCTGGAGAGCAGTACTTC. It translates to CASSLDGQAGEQYF. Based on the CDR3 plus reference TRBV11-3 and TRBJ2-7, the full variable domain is EAGVVQSPRYKIIEKKQPVAFWCNPISGHNTLYWYLQNLGQGPELLIRYENEEAVDDSQLPKDRFSAERLKGVDSTLKIQPAELGDSAVYLCASSLDGQAGEQYFGPGTRLTVT.

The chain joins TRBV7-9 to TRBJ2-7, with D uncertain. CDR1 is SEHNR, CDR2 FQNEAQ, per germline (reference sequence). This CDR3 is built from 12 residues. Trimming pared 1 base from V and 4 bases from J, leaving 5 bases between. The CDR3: CASSLVGYEQYF. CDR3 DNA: TGTGCCAGCAGCTTAGTTGGGTACGAGCAGTACTTC.

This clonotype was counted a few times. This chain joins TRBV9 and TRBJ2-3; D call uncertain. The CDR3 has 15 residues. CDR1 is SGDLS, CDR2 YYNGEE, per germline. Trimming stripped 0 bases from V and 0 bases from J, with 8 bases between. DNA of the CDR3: TGTGCCAGCAGCGTAGACGGAGCTAGCACAGATACGCAGTATTTT. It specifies CASSVDGASTDTQYF.

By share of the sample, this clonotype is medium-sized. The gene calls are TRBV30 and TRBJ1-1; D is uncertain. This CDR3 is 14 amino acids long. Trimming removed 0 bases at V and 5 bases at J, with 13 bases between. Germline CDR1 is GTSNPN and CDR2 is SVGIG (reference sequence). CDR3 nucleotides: TGTGCCTGGAGTGTCAGTAGGCAAGGAACTGAAGCTTTCTTT. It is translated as CAWSVSRQGTEAFF.

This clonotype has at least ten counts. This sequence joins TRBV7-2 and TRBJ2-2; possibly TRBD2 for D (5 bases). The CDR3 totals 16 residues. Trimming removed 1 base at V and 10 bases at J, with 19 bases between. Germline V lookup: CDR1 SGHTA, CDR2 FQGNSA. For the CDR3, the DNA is TGTGCCAGCAGCTTAGTTATCTCTAGCTTCGGTCTGGAGCTGTTTTTT. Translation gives CASSLVISSFGLELFF.

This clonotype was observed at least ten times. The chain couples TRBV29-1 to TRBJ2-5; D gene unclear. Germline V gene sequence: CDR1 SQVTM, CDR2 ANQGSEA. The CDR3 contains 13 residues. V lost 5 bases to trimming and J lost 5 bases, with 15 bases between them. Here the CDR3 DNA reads TGCAGCGTTTCAGCCCGGCTTGCGGAGACCCAGTACTTC. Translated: CSVSARLAETQYF.